Below, 22 T cell receptor beta chains from the same sample are listed, as sequenced in a study of blood T cell repertoires in COVID-19. Assay used: immunoSEQ multiplex PCR; TCRdb lists only in-frame clones, some missing. The sample holds 90,000 to 100,000 clones, over 70% seen once. Sequenced material: peripheral blood. The source is a man in his sixties or seventies with acute or convalescent COVID-19.

This clone has just one count. The CDR3 nucleotides are TGCAGCGTTGTGGGCTTGGGGGGGCCCACAGATACGCAGTATTTT. It encodes CSVVGLGGPTDTQYF. This chain joins TRBV29-1 and TRBJ2-3, with D perhaps matching TRBD2 (7 bases). The CDR3 loop spans 15 amino acids. Trimming pared 4 bases from V and 2 bases from J, leaving 16 bases between. Per the germline V gene, CDR1 is SQVTM and CDR2 is ANQGSEA.

This clone was seen just once. The chain combines TRBV5-6 with TRBJ2-3; the match to TRBD1 covers 10 bases. CDR1 is SGHDT, CDR2 YYEEEE, per germline. The CDR3 totals 15 residues. V shed 4 bases and J 7 bases; nucleotides not matched to a gene: 9. CDR3 nucleotides: TGTGCCAGCAGCCCAGCAGGACAGGGGGGTTATACGCAGTATTTT. It is translated as CASSPAGQGGYTQYF.

This sequence joins TRBV29-1 and TRBJ2-5; the match to TRBD2 covers 16 bases. The CDR3 has 18 residues. Trimming cost V 3 bases and J 5 bases; bases outside gene matches: 12. Germline assignment: CDR1 SQVTM and CDR2 ANQGSEA. In nucleotides, the CDR3 is TGCAGCGTTGACGGGCTGGGACTAGCGGGAGGGCCGGGGGAGACCCAGTACTTC. Its protein product is CSVDGLGLAGGPGETQYF.

This chain uses TRBV30 with TRBJ2-3; 9 bases align to TRBD2. CDR1 GTSNPN and CDR2 SVGIG come from the germline V gene (reference sequence). This CDR3 has 13 amino acids. V lost 6 bases to trimming and J lost 6 bases; unmatched junction nucleotides: 7. Here the CDR3 reads CACSGSRGDTQYF. DNA for the CDR3: TGTGCCTGTAGCGGGAGCCGCGGCGATACGCAGTATTTT.

CDR3 sequence: CASSVPVTSGRGVANEQFF. DNA for the CDR3: TGCGCCAGCAGCGTTCCCGTGACTAGCGGGAGGGGTGTTGCAAATGAGCAGTTCTTC. V is TRBV4-1 and J is TRBJ2-1, with TRBD2 matching over 14 bases. The germline gives CDR1 MGHRA, CDR2 YSYEKL. The length of the CDR3 is 19 residues. Trimming at V came to 5 bases and at J to 7 bases, leaving 16 bases not matched to a gene.

This rearrangement joins TRBV5-1 to TRBJ2-1; 9 nucleotides match TRBD2. Trimming removed 0 bases from V and 0 bases from J; junction bases left unmatched: 4. The CDR3 covers 17 residues. Germline-derived CDR1 and CDR2 are SGHRS and YFSETQ. The CDR3 sequence: CASSLGSGSTSYNEQFF. The DNA for the CDR3 is TGCGCCAGCAGCTTGGGTAGCGGGAGTACCTCCTACAATGAGCAGTTCTTC.

This rearrangement joins TRBV4-3 to TRBJ1-5; TRBD1 is a possible D gene (5 bases). This CDR3 is 14 amino acids long. Trimming removed 4 bases from V and 6 bases from J, with 13 bases in between. In germline, CDR1 is LGHNA, CDR2 YSLEER. The CDR3 protein is CASSPQTGGQPQHF. The DNA for the CDR3 is TGCGCCAGCAGCCCCCAAACGGGGGGTCAGCCCCAGCATTTT.

The V gene is TRBV18, the J gene TRBJ1-4; D might be TRBD1 (6 bases). This CDR3 is 15 amino acids long. Germline loops: CDR1 KGHSH, CDR2 LQKENI. The ends were cut back, 3 bases at V and 6 bases at J, with 14 bases in the middle. This CDR3 reads CASSPQGYRDEKLFF. DNA for the CDR3: TGTGCCAGCTCACCTCAGGGATACAGGGATGAAAAACTGTTTTTT.

There are a few counts of this clone. V usage is TRBV9 and J usage is TRBJ2-7; TRBD2 matches at 11 bases. CDR3 size: 14 residues. Germline CDR1 and CDR2: SGDLS and YYNGEE. The V and J ends lost 3 bases and 6 bases, in that order; junction bases with no gene match: 5. The CDR3 sequence is CASSARLAGSEQYF. DNA for the CDR3: TGTGCCAGCAGCGCCCGACTAGCGGGAAGCGAGCAGTACTTC.

The chain has TRBV7-9 and TRBJ1-2; unclear D gene. Germline V gene lookup returns CDR1 SEHNR and CDR2 FQNEAQ (reference sequence). The germline V and J ends were trimmed by 3 bases and 8 bases, with 7 bases remaining between them. This CDR3 comprises 11 residues. The CDR3, as DNA: TGTGCCAGCAGCTTCCGGGAGGGCTACACCTTC. Translated, it gives CASSFREGYTF.

The V gene is TRBV6-5, the J gene TRBJ1-6; D is ambiguous. V was trimmed by 6 bases and J by 7 bases, leaving 13 bases between them. The germline CDR1 and CDR2 sequences are MNHEY and SVGAGI. The CDR3 runs 14 residues. CDR3 in DNA: TGTGCCAGCAGCCATCCTGGTCGGAATTCACCCCTCCACTTT. Amino acids: CASSHPGRNSPLHF.

The chain uses TRBV9 and TRBJ2-2; 10 nucleotides line up with TRBD1. The CDR3 runs to 17 residues. Per germline, CDR1 SGDLS and CDR2 YYNGEE. V lost 3 bases, J lost 7 bases, and 12 bases stayed unmatched. Written as DNA, the CDR3 is TGTGCCAGCAGCGGCGGGCCGGACAGGGGGGTAGACGGGGAGCTGTTTTTT. This sequence encodes CASSGGPDRGVDGELFF. The variable domain in full, with the rest retrieved from reference TRBV9 and TRBJ2-2, is DSGVTQTPKHLITATGQRVTLRCSPRSGDLSVYWYQQSLDQGLQFLIQYYNGEERAKGNILERFSAQQFPDLHSELNLSSLELGDSALYFCASSGGPDRGVDGELFFGEGSRLTVL.

This sequence joins TRBV28 and TRBJ2-2, with 9 bases aligning to TRBD2. This CDR3 spans 17 amino acids. V shed 8 bases, J shed 1 base, and the junction held 11 bases outside the gene matches. CDR1 MDHEN and CDR2 SYDVKM come from the germline V gene. Written as DNA, the CDR3 is TGTGCCAGCTTGGCTAGCGGGATTTCAGGGAACACCGGGGAGCTGTTTTTT. Translated, it gives CASLASGISGNTGELFF.

The chain is built from TRBV7-2 and TRBJ2-3, with 11 bases matching TRBD2. This CDR3 has 16 amino acids. Germline V gene data show CDR1 as SGHTA and CDR2 as FQGNSA. The V and J ends lost 0 bases and 8 bases, in that order; junction bases with no gene match: 7. The CDR3 loop is CASSLALLAGEGTQYF. CDR3 in DNA: TGTGCCAGCAGCTTAGCGTTACTAGCGGGAGAGGGTACGCAGTATTTT.

V gene TRBV12-3 or TRBV12-4 combines with J gene TRBJ1-2; 7 nucleotides match TRBD1. The length of the CDR3 is 13 residues. Germline trimming cut 2 bases from V and 6 bases from J; bases unmatched to any gene: 3. Here the CDR3 reads CASSLRGQDGYTF. The CDR3 DNA reads TGTGCCAGCAGTTTAAGGGGGCAGGATGGCTACACCTTC.

This rearrangement joins TRBV9 to TRBJ2-1, with 8 positions matching TRBD1. CDR1 and CDR2 (germline): SGDLS, YYNGEE. This CDR3 is built from 15 residues. Losses at the gene ends were 3 bases for V and 2 bases for J; bases not matched to a gene: 4. As DNA, the CDR3 is TGTGCCAGCAGCGCGGACAGGGTTGCCTACAATGAGCAGTTCTTC. Amino acids: CASSADRVAYNEQFF.

The V and J genes are TRBV28 and TRBJ1-2; D is ambiguous. Looked up from germline, CDR1 is MDHEN and CDR2 is SYDVKM. This CDR3 spans 15 amino acids. V lost 4 bases and J 1 base, leaving 13 bases between the germline ends. CDR3 coding DNA: TGTGCCAGCAGTTCCCCGCCAGGTGGTAACTATGGCTACACCTTC. This gives the protein CASSSPPGGNYGYTF.

The V call is TRBV5-1, the J call TRBJ1-2; no firm D call. The germline V gene has CDR1 SGHRS and CDR2 YFSETQ. This CDR3 has 13 amino acids. V was cut by 0 bases and J by 4 bases, with 7 bases left in between. CDR3 region: CASSLDGFYGYTF. The CDR3 coding sequence is TGCGCCAGCAGCTTGGACGGGTTCTATGGCTACACCTTC.

This clone was seen a few times. J is TRBJ2-2 and V is TRBV5-8; D perhaps matches TRBD1 (6 bases). V dropped 3 bases and J dropped 4 bases, with 13 bases sitting between them. The CDR3 spans 15 residues. CDR1 SGHTS and CDR2 YDEGEE come from the germline V gene. The CDR3 region is CASSSGQTPTGELFF. CDR3 in DNA: TGTGCCAGCAGCTCCGGACAGACCCCCACCGGGGAGCTGTTTTTT.

The chain couples TRBV30 to TRBJ1-5; 7 positions match TRBD1. J gave up 7 bases and V 2 bases, and 14 bases lay outside the gene matches. The V gene's germline CDR1 is GTSNPN and CDR2 SVGIG (reference sequence). This CDR3 contains 16 residues. DNA for the CDR3: TGTGCCTGGAGTAATGCCCAGGGGGGACAATACCAGCCCCAGCATTTT. Amino acids: CAWSNAQGGQYQPQHF.

The chain is built from TRBV4-1 and TRBJ2-7, with no clear D. The V end was cut by 6 bases, the J end by 0 bases, with 15 bases between. This CDR3 is 15 amino acids long. CDR1 MGHRA and CDR2 YSYEKL come from the germline V gene. The CDR3 nucleotides are TGCGCCAGCAGGAGACTCGACCAGAGCTCCTACGAGCAGTACTTC. Its protein is CASRRLDQSSYEQYF.

The table lists this clone with a count of one. V gene TRBV4-1 combines with J gene TRBJ1-5; D is undetermined. Germline CDR1 MGHRA, CDR2 YSYEKL. With 1 base removed from V and 3 bases from J, the gap between germline ends came to 13 bases. This CDR3 contains 16 residues. The chain's CDR3 is CASSQGLTEFNQPQHF. The CDR3 region has the DNA TGCGCCAGCAGCCAAGGTCTAACAGAATTCAATCAGCCCCAGCATTTT.